Following are 6 T cell receptor beta chains from one sample sequenced in a study of shared T cell receptors in the human thymus. Profiled with immunoSEQ multiplex PCR; TCRdb holds only in-frame clones, not every one. The sample contains about 380,000 clones, roughly 94% of which appear only once. The sequenced sample was thymocytes. The receptors come from a human donor.

The rearrangement uses TRBV18 and TRBJ2-3, with 9 bases lining up with TRBD2. V lost 4 bases to trimming and J lost 4 bases; unmatched junction nucleotides: 6. Germline CDR1 and CDR2: KGHSH and LQKENI. CDR3 length: 15 residues. CDR3 residues: CASSLGLASADTQYF. The CDR3 DNA reads TGTGCCAGCTCACTCGGACTAGCGTCGGCAGATACGCAGTATTTT.

The chain combines TRBV7-9 with TRBJ1-2; TRBD1 matches 7 bases. CDR3 length equals 16 residues. In germline, CDR1 is SEHNR, CDR2 FQNEAQ (reference sequence). The J segment lost 3 bases and the V segment lost 5 bases, leaving 12 bases of the junction unmatched. The CDR3 is CASSLQRWDSDYGYTF. In DNA form, the CDR3 reads TGTGCCAGCAGCCTGCAACGCTGGGACAGTGACTATGGCTACACCTTC.

The genes are TRBV5-1 and TRBJ2-7; 8 bases align to TRBD2. The CDR3 runs 20 residues. V shed 3 bases, J shed 9 bases, and the junction held 29 bases outside the gene matches. Germline loops: CDR1 SGHRS, CDR2 YFSETQ. The CDR3 loop is CASSWTQDRDSGTLKRAQYF. As DNA, the CDR3 is TGCGCCAGCAGCTGGACTCAGGATCGAGATAGCGGGACCTTAAAGAGGGCGCAGTACTTC.

This chain uses TRBV9 with TRBJ2-6; 8 nucleotides agree with TRBD2. The CDR3 is 17 amino acids. Germline-derived CDR1 and CDR2 are SGDLS and YYNGEE. The J segment lost 2 bases and the V segment lost 4 bases, leaving 8 bases of the junction unmatched. The CDR3: CASSSRGGAAGANVLTF. The DNA for the CDR3 is TGTGCCAGCAGCTCCCGGGGGGGGGCGGCTGGGGCCAACGTCCTGACTTTC.

This rearrangement joins TRBV6-5 to TRBJ2-5; maybe TRBD1 (6 bases). The CDR3 sequence is 13 residues long. The V and J ends lost 7 bases and 2 bases respectively, with 11 bases between them. Germline lookup yields CDR1 MNHEY and CDR2 SVGAGI. The CDR3 DNA is TGTGCCAGCACGTTGGACAGACAAGAGACCCAGTACTTC. Protein sequence: CASTLDRQETQYF.

This clone was seen just once. J is TRBJ2-4 and V is TRBV19; 9 bases agree with TRBD1. Per germline, CDR1 LNHDA and CDR2 SQIVND (reference sequence). The CDR3 runs to 13 residues. After removal of 6 bases from V and 6 bases from J, the junction contained 3 bases not matched to a gene. The CDR3 sequence is CASSGQGRNIQYF. CDR3 sequence (DNA): TGTGCCAGTAGCGGACAGGGGCGAAACATTCAGTACTTC.